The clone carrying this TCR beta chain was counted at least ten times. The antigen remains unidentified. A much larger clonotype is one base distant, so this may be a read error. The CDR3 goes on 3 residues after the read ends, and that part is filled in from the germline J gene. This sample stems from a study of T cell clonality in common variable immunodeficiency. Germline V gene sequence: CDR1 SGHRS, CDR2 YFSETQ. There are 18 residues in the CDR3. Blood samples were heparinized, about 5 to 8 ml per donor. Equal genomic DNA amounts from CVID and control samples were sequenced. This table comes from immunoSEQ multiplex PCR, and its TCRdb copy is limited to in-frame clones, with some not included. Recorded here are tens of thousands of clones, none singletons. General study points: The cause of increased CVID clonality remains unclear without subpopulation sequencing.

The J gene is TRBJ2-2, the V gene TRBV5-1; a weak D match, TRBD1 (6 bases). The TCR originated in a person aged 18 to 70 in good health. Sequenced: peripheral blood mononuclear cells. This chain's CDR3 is CASSPSGTHYSGANVLFF. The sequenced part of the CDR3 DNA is TGCGCCAGCAGCCCTTCCGGGACACACTACTCTGGGGCCAACGTG.